These 21 T cell receptor beta chains share one sample of origin, sequenced in a study of Graves' ophthalmopathy and Graves' hyperthyroidism. From RNA, the CDR3 regions of TCR beta chains were amplified and sequenced. HTBI primers served in a first-round RT-PCR, which a second-round multiplex PCR followed. A single record per CDR3 protein comes from TCRdb applying MiXCR to the multiplex PCR reads. Of about 400,000 distinct CDR3 sequences listed, 20% to 25% are singletons. What was sequenced was peripheral blood. The receptors stem from a woman aged 18 to 35 with stable Graves' hyperthyroidism.

At least ten counts were recorded for this clonotype. J is TRBJ2-7 and V is TRBV20-1, with 7 bases that match TRBD2. After removal of 5 bases from V and 2 bases from J, the junction contained 18 bases not matched to a gene. Germline loops: CDR1 DFQATT, CDR2 SNEGSKA (reference sequence). The CDR3 is 17 residues long. The CDR3, as DNA: TGCAGTGCTCCCTCTCCGGGAGGTTCGGCCACGACCTACGAGCAGTACTTC. Protein sequence: CSAPSPGGSATTYEQYF.

This clonotype has just a few counts. The chain has TRBV28 and TRBJ2-7; 8 nucleotides align to TRBD1. The germline gives CDR1 MDHEN, CDR2 SYDVKM. J was trimmed by 2 bases and V by 6 bases; bases with no gene match: 9. The CDR3 is 15 amino acids. The CDR3 DNA is TGTGCCAGCAGCCGTCGGACAGGGAGGACCTACGAGCAGTACTTC. Translating gives CASSRRTGRTYEQYF.

In its sample, this clonotype was seen a few times. The chain couples TRBV3-1 to TRBJ1-6, with a tentative D call TRBD1 (6 bases). Germline loops: CDR1 LGHDT, CDR2 YNNKEL (reference sequence). V lost 5 bases, J lost 9 bases, and 8 bases lay in between. CDR3 length: 12 amino acids. CDR3 in amino acids: CASSSGASPLHF. The DNA for the CDR3 is TGTGCCAGCAGCTCAGGGGCTTCACCCCTCCACTTT.

This rearrangement joins TRBV12-3 or TRBV12-4 to TRBJ1-2; 9 bases are a match to TRBD1. The junction had 4 bases not matched to a gene; V was cut back by 1 base and J by 7 bases. This CDR3 is built from 14 residues. CDR3 protein: CASSLGTGDFGYTF. In nucleotides, the CDR3 is TGTGCCAGCAGTTTAGGGACAGGGGATTTTGGCTACACCTTC.

This rearrangement joins TRBV28 to TRBJ2-7; perhaps TRBD1 as D (6 bases). The CDR3 consists of 14 residues. The germline V gene has CDR1 MDHEN and CDR2 SYDVKM. The V and J ends lost 8 bases and 5 bases respectively, with 19 bases between them. The DNA of the CDR3 is TGTGCCAGCGGAGAAGATACAGGGCTCAACGAGCAGTACTTC. It encodes CASGEDTGLNEQYF.

This chain connects TRBV19 to TRBJ2-5; 9 bases are shared with TRBD1. This CDR3 has 17 residues. After removal of 5 bases from V and 1 base from J, the junction contained 11 bases not matched to a gene. Germline V CDR1 and CDR2: LNHDA, SQIVND (reference sequence). The CDR3 DNA reads as TGTGCCAGTAGTGCCCTCCGGGACAGGGCAACCCAAGAGACCCAGTACTTC. Translated: CASSALRDRATQETQYF.

This clonotype occurred many times. This chain links TRBV4-2 with TRBJ1-2, with D hard to call. Germline lookup yields CDR1 LGHNA and CDR2 YNFKEQ. Trimming removed 0 bases at V and 8 bases at J, with 19 bases between. The CDR3 spans 16 residues. The CDR3 region has the DNA TGTGCCAGCAGCCAAGATGTCGGGGTGGGGTTGAGGGGCTACACCTTC. It is translated as CASSQDVGVGLRGYTF.

There are many counts of this clonotype. V gene TRBV4-1 combines with J gene TRBJ1-6, with D perhaps TRBD1 (5 bases). Trimming took 0 bases from V and 8 from J, leaving 14 bases between them. The CDR3 is made up of 16 amino acids. Germline CDR1 MGHRA, CDR2 YSYEKL. CDR3 DNA: TGCGCCAGCAGCCAAGAGTTTTCGGGGGTGGATTCACCCCTCCACTTT. It yields the protein CASSQEFSGVDSPLHF.

Turning to this clonotype: This may come from a read error, since a much larger clone is one base off. V usage is TRBV4-3 and J usage is TRBJ1-1, with 7 positions matching TRBD1. The CDR3 length is 15 residues. Losses at the gene ends were 0 bases for V and 11 bases for J; bases not matched to a gene: 12. CDR1 is LGHNA, CDR2 YSLEER, per germline. The CDR3 loop is CASSQDGTVIQGAFF. In DNA form, the CDR3 reads TGCGCCAGCAGCCAAGATGGGACAGTCATTCAAGGGGCTTTCTTT.

This clonotype was seen only a few times. The chain is built from TRBV12-3 or TRBV12-4 and TRBJ1-2; D uncertain. The CDR3 length is 14 residues. V shed 5 bases and J shed 6 bases, with 16 bases lying between them. CDR3 DNA: TGTGCCAGCAGTCCGGTGTTGGGAGGAGATGGCTACACCTTC. It encodes CASSPVLGGDGYTF.

The chain links TRBV12-3 or TRBV12-4 to TRBJ2-7; 8 bases are shared with TRBD2. CDR3 length: 14 amino acids. V dropped 5 bases and J dropped 3; count of bases not matched to a gene: 6. The CDR3, as DNA: TGTGCCAGCAGTAGTAGCGGGATCAACTACGAGCAGTACTTC. This sequence encodes CASSSSGINYEQYF.

This clonotype was recorded at least ten times. The J gene is TRBJ2-5, the V gene TRBV7-8, with TRBD1 identical over 7 bases. This CDR3 has 14 amino acids. The junction had 5 bases not matched to a gene; V was cut back by 4 bases and J by 3 bases. The germline CDR1 and CDR2 sequences are SGHVS and FQNEAQ. The CDR3 DNA reads TGTGCCAGCAGCTACGGACAGGTGGAAGAGACCCAGTACTTC. As protein: CASSYGQVEETQYF.

Worth noting for this clonotype: A single base separates this from a much larger clone, so it may be a read error. V usage is TRBV28 and J usage is TRBJ2-5, with D maybe TRBD1 (5 bases). V lost 4 bases, J lost 5 bases, and 17 bases lay in between. The CDR3 runs to 15 residues. Germline CDR1 is MDHEN and CDR2 is SYDVKM. The CDR3 coding sequence is TGTGCCAGCAGTTCCATTTCCCCAGGGAAGGAGACCCAGTACTTC. It specifies CASSSISPGKETQYF.

V usage is TRBV20-1 and J usage is TRBJ2-7, with 8 bases matching TRBD1. CDR3 length equals 14 residues. Germline-derived CDR1 and CDR2 are DFQATT and SNEGSKA (reference sequence). V lost 6 bases, J lost 0 bases, and 7 bases stayed unmatched. As DNA, the CDR3 is TGCAGTGCCGCAAGGGACAGGAGCTCCTACGAGCAGTACTTC. Its protein product is CSAARDRSSYEQYF.

In this sample, this clonotype turned up a few times. V is TRBV5-1 and J is TRBJ2-5; 7 bases map to TRBD1. V lost 1 base to trimming and J lost 6 bases; unmatched junction nucleotides: 12. This CDR3 comprises 16 residues. From germline, CDR1 is SGHRS and CDR2 YFSETQ. As DNA, the CDR3 is TGCGCCAGCAGCTTGACAGACTGGGCAGGGGGAAAGACCCAGTACTTC. Its protein is CASSLTDWAGGKTQYF.

The rearrangement joins TRBV12-5 to TRBJ2-7; 8 nucleotides agree with TRBD1. With 6 bases clipped from V and 5 bases from J, the junction kept 12 bases outside the gene matches. CDR3 size: 15 residues. The germline gives CDR1 LGHNT, CDR2 FRNRAP. CDR3 DNA sequence: TGTGCTAGTGGAACGACAGGGGACATTAGGAACGAGCAGTACTTC. Translation: CASGTTGDIRNEQYF.

This clonotype was detected ten times or more. The V call is TRBV30, the J call TRBJ1-5; D unclear. The CDR3 totals 14 residues. Germline values: CDR1 GTSNPN, CDR2 SVGIG (reference sequence). V was pared by 2 bases and J by 4 bases, with 12 bases between. As DNA, the CDR3 is TGTGCCTGGAGTTTGGGCTCAAAGAATCAGCCCCAGCATTTT. This translates into CAWSLGSKNQPQHF.

This clonotype was found many times. The J gene is TRBJ2-7, the V gene TRBV6-5; unclear D gene. The CDR3 has 13 residues. Trimming shortened V by 2 bases and J by 3 bases, and 8 bases separated the two germline ends. Per germline, CDR1 MNHEY and CDR2 SVGAGI. The CDR3 sequence is CASSYAQYYEQYF. The CDR3 DNA is TGTGCCAGCAGTTACGCACAGTACTACGAGCAGTACTTC.

Ten or more counts support this clonotype. The CDR3 DNA reads as TGTGCCAGCAGCTTAGGAGGGGCAGGGCGCCAAGAGACCCAGTACTTC. Its protein is CASSLGGAGRQETQYF. The genes are TRBV7-2 and TRBJ2-5; D might be TRBD1 or TRBD2, each matching 5 bases. The CDR3 covers 16 residues. Deletions cut 1 base from V and 1 base from J, with 13 bases between. From germline, CDR1 is SGHTA and CDR2 FQGNSA.

This clonotype was seen many times. V gene TRBV28 combines with J gene TRBJ1-5; D gene uncertain. There are 13 residues in the CDR3. Germline V gene data show CDR1 as MDHEN and CDR2 as SYDVKM. Trimming removed 6 bases at V and 0 bases at J, with 6 bases between. The CDR3 is CASSGDSNQPQHF. Written as DNA, the CDR3 is TGTGCCAGCAGCGGAGATAGCAATCAGCCCCAGCATTTT.

This clonotype was picked up many times. The genes are TRBV5-1 and TRBJ2-7, with TRBD2 matching over 7 bases. Germline assignment: CDR1 SGHRS and CDR2 YFSETQ. This CDR3 region has 16 residues. Trimming cost V 4 bases and J 0 bases; bases outside gene matches: 10. This CDR3 is CASSKGDRDYSYEQYF. DNA for the CDR3: TGCGCCAGCAGCAAAGGGGACCGGGACTACTCCTACGAGCAGTACTTC.